This T cell receptor (beta chain) stems from a study of shared clonotypes between healthy human individuals. CD45RO-negative CD8 cells positively selected for CCR7 made up the naive population, which excluded terminally differentiated effector memory CD45RA+ cells. Profiling relied on immunoSEQ multiplex PCR, and the TCRdb table lists in-frame clones only, not all of them. This table holds millions of clones, 90% to 95% found once. The CDR3 has 13 residues. Germline CDR1 reads SGHAT; CDR2 reads FQNNGV. Trimming stripped 5 bases from V and 10 bases from J, with 18 bases between. The sequence derives from a man younger than 35 in good health. Some clones in this sample may be carry-over from other donors' samples. The sample consisted of naive CD8+ T cells from PBMCs. The chain uses TRBV11-2 and TRBJ2-7, with D perhaps TRBD2 (6 bases). In DNA, the CDR3 is TGTGCCAGCAGCGGAGGGACTGCAACGGGACAGTACTTC. It is translated as CASSGGTATGQYF.